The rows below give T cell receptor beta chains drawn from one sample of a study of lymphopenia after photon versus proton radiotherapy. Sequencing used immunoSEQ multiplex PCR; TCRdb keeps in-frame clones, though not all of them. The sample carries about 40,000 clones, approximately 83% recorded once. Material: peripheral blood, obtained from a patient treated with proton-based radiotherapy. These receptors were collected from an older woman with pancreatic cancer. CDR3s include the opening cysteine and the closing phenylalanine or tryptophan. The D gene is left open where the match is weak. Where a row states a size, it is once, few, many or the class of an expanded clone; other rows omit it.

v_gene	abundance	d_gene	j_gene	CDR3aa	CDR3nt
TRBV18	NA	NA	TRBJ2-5	CASSPGGETQYF	TGTGCCAGCTCACCAGGGGGGGAGACCCAGTACTTC
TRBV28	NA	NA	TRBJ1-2	CASSQAQGTVGGYTF	TGTGCCAGCAGTCAAGCCCAGGGGACCGTCGGTGGCTACACCTTC
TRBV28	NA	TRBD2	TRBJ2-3	CASSFGLAGSADTQYF	TGTGCCAGCAGTTTTGGGCTAGCGGGATCTGCAGATACGCAGTATTTT
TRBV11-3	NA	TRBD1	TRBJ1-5	CASSSRPGQFNQPQHF	TGTGCCAGCAGCTCCAGACCGGGACAGTTCAATCAGCCCCAGCATTTT
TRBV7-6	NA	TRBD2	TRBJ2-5	CASSLSWAGEVSTQYF	TGTGCCAGCAGTTTAAGTTGGGCGGGAGAAGTTTCGACCCAGTACTTC
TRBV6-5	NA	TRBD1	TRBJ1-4	CASSYSGTGREKLFF	TGTGCCAGCAGTTACTCAGGGACAGGGCGGGAAAAACTGTTTTTT
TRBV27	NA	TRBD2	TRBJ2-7	CASSPWEGQVHEQYF	TGTGCCAGCAGTCCGTGGGAGGGTCAGGTCCACGAGCAGTACTTC
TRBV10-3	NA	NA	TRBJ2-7	CAISWGLPTGEQYF	TGTGCCATCAGTTGGGGACTTCCGACGGGGGAGCAGTACTTC
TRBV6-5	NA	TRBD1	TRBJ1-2	CASSSGTGSYGYTF	TGTGCCAGCAGTTCCGGGACAGGGTCCTATGGCTACACCTTC
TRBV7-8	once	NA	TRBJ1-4	CASSIINEKLFF	TGTGCCAGCAGCATAATTAATGAAAAACTGTTTTTT
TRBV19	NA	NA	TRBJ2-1	CASSIARGQNEQFF	TGTGCCAGTAGTATAGCGAGGGGTCAAAATGAGCAGTTCTTC
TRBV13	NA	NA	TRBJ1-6	CASSPGEYNSPLHF	TGTGCCAGCAGCCCGGGGGAATATAATTCACCCCTCCACTTT
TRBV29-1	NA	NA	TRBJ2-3	CSVAGIWGTDTQYF	TGCAGCGTAGCAGGGATTTGGGGCACAGATACGCAGTATTTT
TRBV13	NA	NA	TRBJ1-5	CASSLGGGYSNQPQHF	TGTGCCAGCAGCTTAGGGGGGGGTTATAGCAATCAGCCCCAGCATTTT
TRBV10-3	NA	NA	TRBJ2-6	CAIGINGANVLTF	TGTGCCATCGGGATAAACGGGGCCAACGTCCTGACTTTC
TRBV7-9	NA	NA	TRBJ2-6	CASSLVVGAGANVLTF	TGTGCCAGCAGCTTAGTTGTCGGGGCTGGGGCCAACGTCCTGACTTTC
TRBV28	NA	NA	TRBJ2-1	CASSFPATSYEQFF	TGTGCCAGCAGTTTCCCTGCGACTAGTTATGAGCAGTTCTTC
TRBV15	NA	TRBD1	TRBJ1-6	CATSRAGTGTGSPLHF	TGTGCCACCAGCAGGGCCGGGACAGGGACGGGTTCACCCCTCCACTTT
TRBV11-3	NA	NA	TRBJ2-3	CASSLAEARGTDTQYF	TGTGCCAGCAGCTTAGCGGAAGCAAGAGGCACAGATACGCAGTATTTT
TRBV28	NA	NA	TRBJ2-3	CASRRLDGPGSLSQYF	TGTGCCAGCAGGCGCTTAGATGGACCCGGTTCCTTGTCGCAGTATTTT
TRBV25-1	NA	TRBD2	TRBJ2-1	CASQFGAGVIGEQFF	TGTGCCAGCCAATTCGGAGCGGGAGTCATAGGTGAGCAGTTCTTC
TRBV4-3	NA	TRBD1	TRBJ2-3	CASSRGQGASTDTQYF	TGCGCCAGCAGCCGGGGACAGGGGGCCAGCACAGATACGCAGTATTTT
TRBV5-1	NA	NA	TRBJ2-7	CASSSSYEQYF	TGCGCCAGCAGCTCCTCATACGAGCAGTACTTC
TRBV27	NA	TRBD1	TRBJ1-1	CASSSRQGAGTEAFF	TGTGCCAGCAGTTCTCGACAGGGGGCCGGCACTGAAGCTTTCTTT
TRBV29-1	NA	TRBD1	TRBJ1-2	CSVLLDRVYGYTF	TGCAGCGTCCTATTGGACAGGGTCTATGGCTACACCTTC
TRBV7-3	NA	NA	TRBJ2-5	CASSNGRQETQYF	TGTGCCAGCAGCAACGGACGCCAAGAGACCCAGTACTTC
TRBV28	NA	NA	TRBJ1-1	CASREDRLITEAFF	TGTGCCAGCAGGGAAGACAGGCTGATCACTGAAGCTTTCTTT
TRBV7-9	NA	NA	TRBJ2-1	CASSLEFWQNNEQFF	TGTGCCAGCAGCTTAGAATTCTGGCAGAACAATGAGCAGTTCTTC